Given below is one T cell receptor (beta chain) in context. Its target is not known. This CDR3 contains 14 residues. With 1 base removed from V and 3 bases from J, the gap between germline ends came to 10 bases. Looked up from germline, CDR1 is MGHDK and CDR2 is SYGVNS. The record originates from a study of blood T cells in healthy people across ages. Study-level results: Fewer expanded clones and more diversity marked long-lived versus aged donors. The study could not conclusively compare naive and antigen-experienced cells, given its unsorted PBMCs.

Donors each provided approximately 9.6 milliliters of peripheral blood. Combining a sample-barcoded 5' primer with a J-beta primer mix, a second PCR ran for about 6 to 12 cycles. One entry per CDR3 protein, called by TCRdb with MiXCR from the 5' RACE reads. Among roughly 930,000 distinct CDR3 sequences, 45% to 50% were seen once, and the ten largest hold roughly 13%. Sequencing input: blood. V and J are TRBV25-1 and TRBJ2-7; a weak D match, TRBD1 (5 bases). The clonotype was recovered from a man between 25 and 39 years old in good health. The CDR3 reads CASSESGIVYEQYF. For the CDR3, the DNA is TGTGCCAGCAGTGAATCAGGGATTGTCTACGAGCAGTACTTC.